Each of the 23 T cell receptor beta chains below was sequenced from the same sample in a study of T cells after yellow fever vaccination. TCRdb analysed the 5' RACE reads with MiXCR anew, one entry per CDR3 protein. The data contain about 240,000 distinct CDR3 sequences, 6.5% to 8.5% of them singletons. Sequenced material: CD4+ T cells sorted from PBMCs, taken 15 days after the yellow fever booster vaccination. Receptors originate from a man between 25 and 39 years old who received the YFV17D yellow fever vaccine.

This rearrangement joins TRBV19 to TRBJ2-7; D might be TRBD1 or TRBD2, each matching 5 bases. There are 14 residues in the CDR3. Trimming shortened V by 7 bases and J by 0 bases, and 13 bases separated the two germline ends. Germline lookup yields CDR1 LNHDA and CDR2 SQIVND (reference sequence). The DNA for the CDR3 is TGTGCCAGTAAGACAGCGGTGAGCTCCTACGAGCAGTACTTC. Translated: CASKTAVSSYEQYF.

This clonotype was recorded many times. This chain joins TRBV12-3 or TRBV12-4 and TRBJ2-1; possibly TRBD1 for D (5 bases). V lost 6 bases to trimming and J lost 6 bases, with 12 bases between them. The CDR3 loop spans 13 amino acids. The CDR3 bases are TGTGCCAGCAGCCCCCGCAGGGTCAATGAGCAGTTCTTC. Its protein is CASSPRRVNEQFF.

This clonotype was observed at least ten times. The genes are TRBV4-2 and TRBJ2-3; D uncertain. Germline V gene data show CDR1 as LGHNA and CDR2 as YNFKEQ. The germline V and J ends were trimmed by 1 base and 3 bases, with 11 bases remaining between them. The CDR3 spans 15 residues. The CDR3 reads CASSQGTASTDTQYF. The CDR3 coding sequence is TGTGCCAGCAGCCAAGGGACGGCATCTACAGATACGCAGTATTTT.

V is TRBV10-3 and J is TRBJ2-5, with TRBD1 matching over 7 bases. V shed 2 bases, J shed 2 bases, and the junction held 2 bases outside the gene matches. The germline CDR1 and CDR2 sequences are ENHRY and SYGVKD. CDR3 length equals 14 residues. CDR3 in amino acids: CAISERGPQETQYF. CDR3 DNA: TGTGCCATCAGTGAGAGGGGGCCTCAAGAGACCCAGTACTTC.

This CDR3 reads CASSPAGDGNTIYF. CDR3 sequence (DNA): TGTGCCAGCAGCCCGGCAGGGGACGGAAACACCATATATTTT. This chain connects TRBV3-1 to TRBJ1-3; D is perhaps TRBD1 (6 bases). The CDR3 is made up of 14 amino acids. Germline lookup yields CDR1 LGHDT and CDR2 YNNKEL (reference sequence). V lost 4 bases to trimming and J lost 4 bases, with 11 bases between them.

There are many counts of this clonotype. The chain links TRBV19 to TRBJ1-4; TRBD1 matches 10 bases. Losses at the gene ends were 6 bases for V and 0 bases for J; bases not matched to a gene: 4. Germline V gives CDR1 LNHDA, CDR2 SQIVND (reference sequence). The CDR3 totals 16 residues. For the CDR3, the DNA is TGTGCCAGTAGGCTGGGGACAGGGGCAACTAATGAAAAACTGTTTTTT. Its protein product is CASRLGTGATNEKLFF.

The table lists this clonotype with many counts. The CDR3 protein is CASQDFSLGYNEQFF. The CDR3 coding sequence is TGTGCCAGCCAGGACTTCTCCCTGGGGTACAATGAGCAGTTCTTC. The chain has TRBV27 and TRBJ2-1; possibly TRBD2 for D (5 bases). The CDR3 loop spans 15 amino acids. Germline CDR1 reads MNHEY; CDR2 reads SMNVEV (reference sequence). V lost 8 bases and J lost 4, with 18 bases in between.

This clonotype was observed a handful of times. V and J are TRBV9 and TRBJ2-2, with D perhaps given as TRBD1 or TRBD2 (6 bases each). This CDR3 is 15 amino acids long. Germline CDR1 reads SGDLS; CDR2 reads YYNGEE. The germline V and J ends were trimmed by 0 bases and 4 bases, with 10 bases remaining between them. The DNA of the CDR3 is TGTGCCAGCAGCGTAGCTCGGGGGCGCACCGGGGAGCTGTTTTTT. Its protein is CASSVARGRTGELFF.

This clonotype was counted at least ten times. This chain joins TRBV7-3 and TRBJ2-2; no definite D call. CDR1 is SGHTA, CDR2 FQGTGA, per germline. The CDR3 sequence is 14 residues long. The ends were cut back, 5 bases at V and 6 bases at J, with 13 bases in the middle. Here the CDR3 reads CASSPPWAAGELFF. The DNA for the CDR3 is TGTGCCAGCAGCCCCCCGTGGGCTGCCGGGGAGCTGTTTTTT. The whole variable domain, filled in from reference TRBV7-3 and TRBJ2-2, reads GAGVSQTPSNKVTEKGKYVELRCDPISGHTALYWYRQSLGQGPEFLIYFQGTGAADDSGLPNDRFFAVRPEGSVSTLKIQRTERGDSAVYLCASSPPWAAGELFFGEGSRLTVL.

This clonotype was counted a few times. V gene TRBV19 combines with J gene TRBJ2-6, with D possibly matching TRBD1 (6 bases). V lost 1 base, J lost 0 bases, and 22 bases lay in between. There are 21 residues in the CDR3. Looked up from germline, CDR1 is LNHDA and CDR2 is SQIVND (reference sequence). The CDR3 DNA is TGTGCCAGTAGTATAGTCCGAGGGCGGACCCCAGGGGACTCTGGGGCCAACGTCCTGACTTTC. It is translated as CASSIVRGRTPGDSGANVLTF.

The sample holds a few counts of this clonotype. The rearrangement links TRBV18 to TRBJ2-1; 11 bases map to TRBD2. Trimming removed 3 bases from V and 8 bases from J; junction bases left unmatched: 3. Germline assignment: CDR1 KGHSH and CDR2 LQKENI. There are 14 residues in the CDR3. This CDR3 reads CASSPQLAGDEQFF. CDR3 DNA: TGTGCCAGCTCACCCCAACTAGCGGGAGATGAGCAGTTCTTC.

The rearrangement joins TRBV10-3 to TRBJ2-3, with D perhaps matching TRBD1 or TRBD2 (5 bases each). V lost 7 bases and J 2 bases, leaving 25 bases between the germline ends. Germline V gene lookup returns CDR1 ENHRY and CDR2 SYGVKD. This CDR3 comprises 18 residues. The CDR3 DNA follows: TGTGCCATCACCAGCGCGGGCCTGACAGATCCCCTCACAGATACGCAGTATTTT. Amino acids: CAITSAGLTDPLTDTQYF.

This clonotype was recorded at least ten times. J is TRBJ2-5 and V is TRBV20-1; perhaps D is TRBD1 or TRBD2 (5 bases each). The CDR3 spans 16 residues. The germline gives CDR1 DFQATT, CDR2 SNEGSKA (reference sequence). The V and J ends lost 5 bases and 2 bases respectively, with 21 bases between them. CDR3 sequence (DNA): TGCAGTGCTCTCGACAGCCTAAGCGGTAGGCAAGAGACCCAGTACTTC. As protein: CSALDSLSGRQETQYF.

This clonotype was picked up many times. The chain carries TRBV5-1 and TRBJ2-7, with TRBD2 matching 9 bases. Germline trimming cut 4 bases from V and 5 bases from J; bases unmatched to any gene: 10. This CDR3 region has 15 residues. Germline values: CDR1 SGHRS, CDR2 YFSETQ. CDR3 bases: TGCGCCAGCAGCCCGAGACTAGCGGCTCCCCACGAGCAGTACTTC. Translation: CASSPRLAAPHEQYF.

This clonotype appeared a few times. The CDR3 loop reads CASSLGTGISNYGYTF. In DNA form, the CDR3 reads TGTGCCAGCAGCTTGGGGACAGGGATCTCTAACTATGGCTACACCTTC. The chain joins TRBV5-4 to TRBJ1-2, with 8 bases that match TRBD1. The germline V gene encodes CDR1 SGHNT and CDR2 YYREEE (reference sequence). The trim removed 0 bases at V and 0 bases at J, leaving 4 bases unmatched. The CDR3 contains 16 residues.

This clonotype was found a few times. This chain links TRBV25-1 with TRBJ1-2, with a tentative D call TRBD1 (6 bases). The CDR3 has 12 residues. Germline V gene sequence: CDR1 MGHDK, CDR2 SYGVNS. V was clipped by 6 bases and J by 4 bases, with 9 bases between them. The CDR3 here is CASRQGSYGYTF. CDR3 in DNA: TGTGCCAGCAGACAGGGTTCCTATGGCTACACCTTC.

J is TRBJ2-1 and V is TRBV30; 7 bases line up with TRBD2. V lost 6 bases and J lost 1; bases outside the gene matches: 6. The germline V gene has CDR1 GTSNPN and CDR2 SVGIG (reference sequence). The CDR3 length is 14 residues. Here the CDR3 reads CACYSGMSYNEQFF. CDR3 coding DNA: TGTGCCTGCTACAGCGGGATGTCCTACAATGAGCAGTTCTTC.

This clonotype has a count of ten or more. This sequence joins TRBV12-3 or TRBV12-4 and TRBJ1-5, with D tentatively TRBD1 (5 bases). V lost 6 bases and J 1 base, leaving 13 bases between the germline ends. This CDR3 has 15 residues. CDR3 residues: CASSYTGGSNQPQHF. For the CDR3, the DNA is TGTGCCAGCAGCTACACGGGGGGAAGCAATCAGCCCCAGCATTTT.

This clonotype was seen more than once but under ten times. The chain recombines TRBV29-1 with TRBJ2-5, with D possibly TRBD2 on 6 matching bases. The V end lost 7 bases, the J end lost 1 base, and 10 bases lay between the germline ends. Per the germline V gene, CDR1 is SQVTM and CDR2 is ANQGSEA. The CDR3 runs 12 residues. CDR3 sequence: CSAHGGQETQYF. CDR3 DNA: TGCAGCGCCCACGGGGGCCAAGAGACCCAGTACTTC.

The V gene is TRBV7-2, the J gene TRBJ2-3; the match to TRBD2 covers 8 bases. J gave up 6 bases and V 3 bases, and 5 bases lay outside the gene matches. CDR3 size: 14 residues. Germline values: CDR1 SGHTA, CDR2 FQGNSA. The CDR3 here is CASSLIAGSDTQYF. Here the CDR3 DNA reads TGTGCCAGCAGCTTGATAGCGGGGTCTGATACGCAGTATTTT.

The CDR3 reads CASRGRNDNEQFF. CDR3 DNA: TGTGCCAGCCGCGGGAGAAACGACAATGAGCAGTTCTTC. The chain joins TRBV12-3 or TRBV12-4 to TRBJ2-1; 7 nucleotides agree with TRBD2. The CDR3 loop spans 13 amino acids. Losses at the gene ends were 8 bases for V and 5 bases for J; bases not matched to a gene: 6.

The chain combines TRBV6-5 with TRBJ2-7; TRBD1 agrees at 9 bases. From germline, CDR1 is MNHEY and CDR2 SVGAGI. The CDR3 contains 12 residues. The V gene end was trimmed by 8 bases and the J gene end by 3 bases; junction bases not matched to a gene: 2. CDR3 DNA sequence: TGTGCCAGCCGGGACAGGGTCTACGAGCAGTACTTC. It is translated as CASRDRVYEQYF.

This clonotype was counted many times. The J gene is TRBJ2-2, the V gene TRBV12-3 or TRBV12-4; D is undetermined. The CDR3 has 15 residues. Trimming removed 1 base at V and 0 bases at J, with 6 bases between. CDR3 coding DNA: TGTGCCAGCAGTTTAGGCGGAGCGAACACCGGGGAGCTGTTTTTT. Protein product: CASSLGGANTGELFF.